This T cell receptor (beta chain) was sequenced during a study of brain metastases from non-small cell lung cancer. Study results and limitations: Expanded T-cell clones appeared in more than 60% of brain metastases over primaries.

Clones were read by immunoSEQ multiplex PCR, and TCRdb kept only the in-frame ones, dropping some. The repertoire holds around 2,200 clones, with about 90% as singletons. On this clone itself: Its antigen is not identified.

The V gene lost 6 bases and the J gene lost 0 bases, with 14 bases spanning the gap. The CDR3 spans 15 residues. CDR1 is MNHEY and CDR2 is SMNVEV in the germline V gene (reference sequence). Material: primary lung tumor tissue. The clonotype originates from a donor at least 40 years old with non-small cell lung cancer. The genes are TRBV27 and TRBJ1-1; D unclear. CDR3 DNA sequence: TGTGCCAGCAGAGAGGTCCCCCGGGTGAACACTGAAGCTTTCTTT. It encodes CASREVPRVNTEAFF.